Below, 28 T cell receptor beta chains from the same sample are listed, as sequenced in a study of shared clonotypes between healthy human individuals. Data came from immunoSEQ multiplex PCR; TCRdb stores just in-frame clones and leaves some out. Of 950,000 to 1,300,000 clones listed, around 76% are singletons. Material: memory CD4+ T cells sorted from blood. This sample's subset: CD45RA-negative fraction. The source of these receptors is a man between 18 and 35 years old in good health.

The rearrangement uses TRBV11-1 and TRBJ2-7; 7 bases match TRBD1. Germline-derived CDR1 and CDR2 are SGHAT and FQDESV (reference sequence). V lost 2 bases, J lost 6 bases, and 10 bases stayed unmatched. The CDR3 consists of 15 residues. The CDR3: CASSLRTGPSGEQYF. The CDR3 nucleotides read TGTGCCAGCAGCTTACGGACAGGCCCATCGGGCGAGCAGTACTTC.

This clone was found a few times. The V and J genes are TRBV5-4 and TRBJ2-3, with 7 bases identical to TRBD2. Germline-derived CDR1 and CDR2 are SGHNT and YYREEE (reference sequence). With 4 bases clipped from V and 3 bases from J, the junction kept 5 bases outside the gene matches. The CDR3 length is 14 residues. The DNA for the CDR3 is TGTGCCAGCAGCGCACCGGGACTAACAGATACGCAGTATTTT. Its protein is CASSAPGLTDTQYF.

The V and J genes are TRBV5-8 and TRBJ2-7, with a possible D match to TRBD2 (5 bases). The CDR3 spans 11 residues. CDR1 is SGHTS and CDR2 is YDEGEE in the germline V gene. Trimming took off 4 bases at V and 3 bases at J, with 5 bases between the two ends. Here the CDR3 reads CASSGLYEQYF. Written as DNA, the CDR3 is TGTGCCAGCAGCGGACTCTACGAGCAGTACTTC.

This chain connects TRBV7-2 to TRBJ2-3; D not resolved. This CDR3 is 14 amino acids long. Germline CDR1 reads SGHTA; CDR2 reads FQGNSA. With 2 bases removed from V and 1 base from J, the gap between germline ends came to 7 bases. CDR3 nucleotide sequence: TGTGCCAGCAGCTTAATGTCGGGCACAGATACGCAGTATTTT. It codes for CASSLMSGTDTQYF.

The chain carries TRBV10-2 and TRBJ2-7; D is ambiguous. CDR3 length: 12 residues. Between the trimmed V and J ends, which lost 4 bases and 2 bases, there was a span of 6 bases. Germline V gene lookup returns CDR1 WSHSY and CDR2 SAAADI. CDR3 in DNA: TGCGCCAGCAGTGCCTCTACCTACGAGCAGTACTTC. This encodes CASSASTYEQYF.

The rearrangement links TRBV18 to TRBJ2-3; 8 bases fit TRBD2. V lost 3 bases and J lost 0; bases outside the gene matches: 8. The germline CDR1 and CDR2 sequences are KGHSH and LQKENI. The CDR3 contains 17 residues. CDR3 coding DNA: TGTGCCAGCTCACCGGGCGGGAGGTCTCCTAGCACAGATACGCAGTATTTT. This gives the protein CASSPGGRSPSTDTQYF.

This clone has more than one count but fewer than ten. The identical CDR3 is also encoded by other nucleotide sequences in the sample. The J gene is TRBJ2-5, the V gene TRBV5-1; D is uncertain. V was pared by 0 bases and J by 4 bases, with 7 bases between. From germline, CDR1 is SGHRS and CDR2 YFSETQ. CDR3 length equals 13 residues. The CDR3 DNA follows: TGCGCCAGCAGCTTGGAACGATTAGAGACCCAGTACTTC. Its protein is CASSLERLETQYF.

V and J are TRBV30 and TRBJ1-3; D not certain. V lost 6 bases, J lost 3 bases, and 9 bases lay in between. Germline CDR1 is GTSNPN and CDR2 is SVGIG (reference sequence). The CDR3 extends over 12 amino acids. The DNA for the CDR3 is TGTGCCTGTGATGTCGGTGGAAACACCATATATTTT. It specifies CACDVGGNTIYF.

J is TRBJ1-4 and V is TRBV15, with TRBD1 as a possible D gene (6 bases). The CDR3 is 15 residues long. Trimming removed 4 bases at V and 4 bases at J, with 13 bases between. Germline loops: CDR1 LNHNV, CDR2 YYDKDF (reference sequence). DNA of the CDR3: TGTGCCACCAGCACGCCCCGGACAGTTAATGAAAAACTGTTTTTT. Its translation: CATSTPRTVNEKLFF.

The chain couples TRBV6-5 to TRBJ1-2, with TRBD1 matching over 10 bases. CDR1 MNHEY and CDR2 SVGAGI come from the germline V gene. This CDR3 contains 14 residues. After removal of 5 bases from V and 2 bases from J, the junction contained 2 bases not matched to a gene. The CDR3 here is CASSTTGGNYGYTF. CDR3 DNA sequence: TGTGCCAGCAGTACGACAGGGGGCAACTATGGCTACACCTTC.

The chain recombines TRBV9 with TRBJ1-6; the D gene is possibly TRBD1 (5 bases). This CDR3 has 13 residues. V was trimmed by 0 bases and J by 13 bases, leaving 11 bases between them. CDR1 and CDR2 from the germline V gene are SGDLS and YYNGEE. DNA for the CDR3: TGTGCCAGCAGCGTAGATAGGGGAGATCCCCTCCACTTT. Translating gives CASSVDRGDPLHF.

V and J are TRBV25-1 and TRBJ1-4; 7 nucleotides match TRBD1. The CDR3 extends over 15 amino acids. Germline V gene lookup returns CDR1 MGHDK and CDR2 SYGVNS. V was clipped by 5 bases and J by 4 bases; unmatched bases: 7. CDR3 sequence: CASSRTGTDNEKLFF. The CDR3 nucleotides read TGTGCCAGCAGTCGAACCGGGACAGATAATGAAAAACTGTTTTTT. Full variable domain (outside the CDR3, taken from reference TRBV25-1 and TRBJ1-4): EADIYQTPRYLVIGTGKKITLECSQTMGHDKMYWYQQDPGMELHLIHYSYGVNSTEKGDLSSESTVSRIRTEHFPLTLESARPSHTSQYLCASSRTGTDNEKLFFGSGTQLSVL.

V usage is TRBV6-1 and J usage is TRBJ2-4, with 11 bases fitting TRBD1. Trimming removed 7 bases from V and 6 bases from J; junction bases left unmatched: 8. The length of the CDR3 is 15 residues. Germline CDR1 MNHNS, CDR2 SASEGT. CDR3 coding DNA: TGTGCCAGCACCAACACGGGACAGGGGGGAAACATTCAGTACTTC. Protein product: CASTNTGQGGNIQYF.

V usage is TRBV18 and J usage is TRBJ2-6, with 7 bases fitting TRBD1. Germline trimming cut 3 bases from V and 0 bases from J; bases unmatched to any gene: 14. The CDR3 spans 20 residues. Germline-derived CDR1 and CDR2 are KGHSH and LQKENI. The CDR3 loop reads CASSPLVTGTAPSGANVLTF. In DNA, the CDR3 is TGTGCCAGCTCACCCCTGGTTACCGGGACAGCCCCCTCTGGGGCCAACGTCCTGACTTTC.

Ten or more counts support this clone. The gene calls are TRBV13 and TRBJ2-3; D perhaps matches TRBD2 (6 bases). V was shortened by 6 bases and J by 0 bases, with 13 bases between the two germline ends. This CDR3 comprises 15 residues. Germline lookup yields CDR1 PRHDT and CDR2 FYEKMQ (reference sequence). CDR3 region: CASSRLAPSTDTQYF. The CDR3 nucleotides read TGTGCCAGCAGTCGCCTAGCGCCGAGCACAGATACGCAGTATTTT. Full variable domain (rest looked up from reference TRBV13 and TRBJ2-3): AAGVIQSPRHLIKEKRETATLKCYPIPRHDTVYWYQQGPGQDPQFLISFYEKMQSDKGSIPDRFSAQQFSDYHSELNMSSLELGDSALYFCASSRLAPSTDTQYFGPGTRLTVL.

This clone was seen only once. A far larger clone is one nucleotide away, so this likely arose from a read error. V gene TRBV7-9 combines with J gene TRBJ1-1; the D is unclear. The CDR3 runs to 13 residues. Germline-derived CDR1 and CDR2 are SEHNR and FQNEAQ (reference sequence). V was trimmed by 3 bases and J by 1 base, leaving 6 bases between them. CDR3 loop: CASSFQWNTEAFF. As DNA, the CDR3 is TGTGCCAGCAGCTTCCAGTGGAACACTGAAGCTTTCTTT. Variable domain in full (rest from reference TRBV7-9 and TRBJ1-1): DTGVSQNPRHKITKRGQNVTFRCDPISEHNRLYWYRQTLGQGPEFLTYFQNEAQLEKSRLLSDRFSAERPKGSFSTLEIQRTEQGDSAMYLCASSFQWNTEAFFGQGTRLTVV.

The gene calls are TRBV5-8 and TRBJ1-2; 7 bases fit TRBD1. This CDR3 spans 15 amino acids. Germline V gene sequence: CDR1 SGHTS, CDR2 YDEGEE. V lost 2 bases to trimming and J lost 6 bases; unmatched junction nucleotides: 10. The CDR3 region has the DNA TGTGCCAGCAGCTTCTTTGACAGGGATGTTAATGGCTACACCTTC. Protein: CASSFFDRDVNGYTF.

The V call is TRBV14, the J call TRBJ2-6; D is possibly TRBD1 (7 bases). The V end was cut by 1 base, the J end by 2 bases, with 9 bases between. Germline loops: CDR1 SGHDN, CDR2 FVKESK. This CDR3 comprises 16 residues. The CDR3 region is CASSQGRGPGANVLTF. DNA for the CDR3: TGTGCCAGCAGCCAAGGGAGGGGGCCTGGGGCCAACGTCCTGACTTTC. The entire variable domain, with the rest obtained from reference TRBV14 and TRBJ2-6, is as follows: EAGVTQFPSHSVIEKGQTVTLRCDPISGHDNLYWYRRVMGKEIKFLLHFVKESKQDESGMPNNRFLAERTGGTYSTLKVQPAELEDSGVYFCASSQGRGPGANVLTFGAGSRLTVL.

This chain's CDR3 is CASSWGTSGTETQYF. CDR3 nucleotide sequence: TGCGCCAGCAGCTGGGGGACTAGCGGGACGGAGACCCAGTACTTC. This chain connects TRBV5-1 to TRBJ2-5; 13 nucleotides match TRBD2. CDR3 length: 15 residues. J was trimmed by 5 bases and V by 3 bases; bases with no gene match: 4. CDR1 and CDR2 (germline): SGHRS, YFSETQ.

This chain uses TRBV6-5 with TRBJ2-7; TRBD2 might be the D (6 bases). Deletions cut 6 bases from V and 0 bases from J, with 15 bases between. The CDR3 is 15 amino acids. The germline V gene has CDR1 MNHEY and CDR2 SVGAGI. In DNA form, the CDR3 reads TGTGCCAGCAGGCTAGCGCATGAGTCCTCCTACGAGCAGTACTTC. Amino acid sequence: CASRLAHESSYEQYF.

A note on this clone: It may be a read error: a sequence one base away is much more abundant. The identical CDR3 is also encoded by other nucleotide sequences in the sample. The chain is built from TRBV5-5 and TRBJ1-6, with 8 bases lining up with TRBD1. The CDR3 length is 14 residues. Trimming at V came to 4 bases and at J to 6 bases, leaving 3 bases not matched to a gene. Looked up from germline, CDR1 is SGHKS and CDR2 is YYEKEE (reference sequence). CDR3 in DNA: TGTGCCAGCAGCCGGGGACAGGTTAATTCACCCCTCCACTTT. Amino acid sequence: CASSRGQVNSPLHF.

The chain recombines TRBV5-1 with TRBJ2-3; TRBD2 agrees at 7 bases. The trim removed 8 bases at V and 4 bases at J, leaving 10 bases unmatched. Germline V gene data show CDR1 as SGHRS and CDR2 as YFSETQ. This CDR3 comprises 14 residues. The CDR3 loop reads CASNGLVLSDTQYF. The CDR3 DNA reads as TGCGCCAGTAATGGACTAGTTTTGTCAGATACGCAGTATTTT.

This chain links TRBV10-3 with TRBJ2-3; D is ambiguous. The CDR3 has 13 residues. The V end lost 8 bases, the J end lost 6 bases, and 15 bases lay between the germline ends. Germline CDR1 and CDR2: ENHRY and SYGVKD. Here the CDR3 DNA reads TGTGCCATCGGGATTGCGGAGTGGGATACGCAGTATTTT. Its protein product is CAIGIAEWDTQYF.

The rearrangement uses TRBV5-1 and TRBJ1-1; D is ambiguous. CDR1 SGHRS and CDR2 YFSETQ come from the germline V gene. Trimming removed 0 bases from V and 0 bases from J, with 9 bases in between. There are 15 residues in the CDR3. CDR3 nucleotides: TGCGCCAGCAGCTTGGTTACCGGAATGAACACTGAAGCTTTCTTT. Translation gives CASSLVTGMNTEAFF.

The chain couples TRBV19 to TRBJ1-6; 10 positions agree with TRBD1. Germline V gene sequence: CDR1 LNHDA, CDR2 SQIVND (reference sequence). The CDR3 is 16 residues long. Trimming removed 3 bases from V and 9 bases from J; junction bases left unmatched: 8. This CDR3 is CASSMKGTGESSPLHF. The DNA for the CDR3 is TGTGCCAGTAGTATGAAGGGGACAGGGGAGAGTTCACCCCTCCACTTT.

This clone appeared a few times. The chain joins TRBV11-2 to TRBJ2-5; 9 nucleotides agree with TRBD2. After removal of 4 bases from V and 5 bases from J, the junction contained 8 bases not matched to a gene. The CDR3 is made up of 15 amino acids. Germline V gives CDR1 SGHAT, CDR2 FQNNGV. The CDR3 is CASSSSAGGRETQYF. In DNA, the CDR3 is TGTGCCAGCAGCTCGTCAGCGGGGGGCAGGGAGACCCAGTACTTC.

This chain links TRBV30 with TRBJ1-2; unclear D gene. The V end lost 5 bases, the J end lost 0 bases, and 7 bases lay between the germline ends. Germline CDR1 is GTSNPN and CDR2 is SVGIG (reference sequence). The CDR3 has 12 amino acids. CDR3 protein: CAWVLANYGYTF. CDR3 nucleotides: TGTGCCTGGGTTCTGGCTAACTATGGCTACACCTTC. Full variable domain (rest looked up from reference TRBV30 and TRBJ1-2): SQTIHQWPATLVQPVGSPLSLECTVEGTSNPNLYWYRQAAGRGLQLLFYSVGIGQISSEVPQNLSASRPQDRQFILSSKKLLLSDSGFYLCAWVLANYGYTFGSGTRLTVV.

The chain employs TRBV10-3 and TRBJ1-5; 8 bases agree with TRBD1. With V trimmed by 2 bases and J by 6 bases, 6 bases remained unmatched. The CDR3 loop spans 15 amino acids. Per germline, CDR1 ENHRY and CDR2 SYGVKD. CDR3 residues: CAISEPPGQGQPQHF. The CDR3, as DNA: TGTGCCATCAGTGAGCCGCCTGGACAGGGTCAGCCCCAGCATTTT.